One sample yielded the 25 T cell receptor beta chains listed below, sequenced in a study of blood T cell repertoires in COVID-19. The repertoire was sequenced with immunoSEQ multiplex PCR; TCRdb's copy has only in-frame clones and lacks some. The data hold tens of thousands of clones, with roughly four fifths observed a single time. Sequenced: peripheral blood. The origin of the receptors is a man younger than 40 with COVID-19, enrolled during active disease.

The chain is built from TRBV5-1 and TRBJ1-2; D not certain. Trimming took 4 bases from V and 3 from J, leaving 13 bases between them. This CDR3 is 14 amino acids long. The V gene's germline CDR1 is SGHRS and CDR2 YFSETQ. The CDR3 sequence: CASSASGTDYGYTF. The CDR3 nucleotides read TGCGCCAGCAGCGCCAGCGGTACAGACTATGGCTACACCTTC.

This chain joins TRBV5-1 and TRBJ1-5; no definite D call. V was pared by 0 bases and J by 7 bases, with 8 bases between. CDR1 is SGHRS and CDR2 is YFSETQ in the germline V gene. This CDR3 spans 13 amino acids. In DNA, the CDR3 is TGCGCCAGCAGCTTGGACGGGGTACAGCCCCAGCATTTT. It specifies CASSLDGVQPQHF.

The chain is built from TRBV19 and TRBJ1-2; unclear D gene. This CDR3 has 13 amino acids. Looked up from germline, CDR1 is LNHDA and CDR2 is SQIVND (reference sequence). Trimming took off 7 bases at V and 8 bases at J, with 17 bases between the two ends. CDR3 coding DNA: TGTGCCAGTACCACAACCGCCGTGTGGGGCTACACCTTC. Its translation is CASTTTAVWGYTF.

This sequence joins TRBV2 and TRBJ1-5; D is perhaps TRBD1 (5 bases). Germline lookup yields CDR1 SNHLY and CDR2 FYNNEI. V dropped 8 bases and J dropped 7 bases, with 15 bases sitting between them. The CDR3 spans 13 residues. CDR3 in amino acids: CASRGQLGQPQHF. The CDR3 nucleotides are TGTGCCAGCCGTGGACAACTCGGACAGCCCCAGCATTTT.

The chain combines TRBV4-2 with TRBJ2-3; D possibly corresponds to TRBD2 (6 bases). Trimming removed 0 bases from V and 3 bases from J, with 7 bases in between. The CDR3 contains 14 residues. From germline, CDR1 is LGHNA and CDR2 YNFKEQ. CDR3 bases: TGTGCCAGCAGCCAAGACGGGGGAACAGATACGCAGTATTTT. Translating it yields CASSQDGGTDTQYF.

The chain is built from TRBV21-1 and TRBJ2-5; TRBD2 is the table's D call, not checked against the DNA. TRBV21-1 is termed a pseudogene. The CDR3 has 20 residues. The CDR3, as DNA: TGTGCCAGCAGCAATCACGGCTGGACTAGCGTCCCGCCGGGCTGGGAGACCCAGTACTTC. It yields the protein CASSNHGWTSVPPGWETQYF.

The genes are TRBV28 and TRBJ1-4, with a weak D call TRBD1 (5 bases). V was clipped by 3 bases and J by 3 bases, with 17 bases between them. Germline V gene data show CDR1 as MDHEN and CDR2 as SYDVKM. This CDR3 is built from 17 residues. The CDR3 protein is CASSFMGTGGANEKLFF. The DNA of the CDR3 is TGTGCCAGCAGTTTTATGGGGACTGGAGGTGCTAATGAAAAACTGTTTTTT.

J is TRBJ2-5 and V is TRBV4-1; possible D gene TRBD1, 5 bases. The length of the CDR3 is 17 residues. V lost 0 bases and J lost 4, with 18 bases in between. Germline CDR1 is MGHRA and CDR2 is YSYEKL. CDR3 residues: CASSQDATALLSETQYF. The CDR3 coding sequence is TGCGCCAGCAGCCAAGATGCGACAGCCCTTCTATCAGAGACCCAGTACTTC.

The V and J genes are TRBV28 and TRBJ2-5; 9 bases align to TRBD2. Trimming took 4 bases from V and 5 from J; bases not matched to a gene: 14. Germline CDR1 is MDHEN and CDR2 is SYDVKM. The CDR3 contains 17 residues. CDR3 bases: TGTGCCAGCAGTTCCACGCCCGAGCGGGAGGAGGGGGAGACCCAGTACTTC. It codes for CASSSTPEREEGETQYF.

This clone was detected once. The chain couples TRBV5-4 to TRBJ2-1; possibly TRBD1 for D (6 bases). This CDR3 region has 15 residues. Germline CDR1 SGHNT, CDR2 YYREEE (reference sequence). V lost 1 base, J lost 12 bases, and 20 bases lay in between. The CDR3 here is CASSLSTGSFRGQFF. DNA of the CDR3: TGTGCCAGCAGCTTGAGCACAGGGTCTTTCCGGGGGCAGTTCTTC.

The rearrangement uses TRBV2 and TRBJ1-1; D ambiguous. Germline V CDR1 and CDR2: SNHLY, FYNNEI. The V and J ends lost 7 bases and 0 bases respectively, with 15 bases between them. The CDR3 has 15 amino acids. This CDR3 is CASTYARVLNTEAFF. The CDR3 region has the DNA TGTGCCAGCACCTACGCCCGGGTACTGAACACTGAAGCTTTCTTT.

V and J are TRBV7-9 and TRBJ1-1, with 7 bases aligning to TRBD1. V lost 5 bases, J lost 0 bases, and 12 bases stayed unmatched. Germline V gene data show CDR1 as SEHNR and CDR2 as FQNEAQ (reference sequence). CDR3 size: 17 residues. The CDR3 DNA reads as TGTGCCAGCAGCCCAGGGGACAGTTTAGTGATGAACACTGAAGCTTTCTTT. Translation gives CASSPGDSLVMNTEAFF.

This chain's CDR3 is CASSDPSSPNQPQHF. CDR3 DNA: TGCGCCAGCAGTGACCCCTCTTCTCCCAATCAGCCCCAGCATTTT. The chain uses TRBV10-1 and TRBJ1-5; D gene ambiguous. Germline CDR1 and CDR2: WNHNN and SYGVQD (reference sequence). This CDR3 spans 15 amino acids. V dropped 3 bases and J dropped 3 bases, with 12 bases sitting between them.

The chain is built from TRBV7-9 and TRBJ2-2; no firm D call. Germline values: CDR1 SEHNR, CDR2 FQNEAQ (reference sequence). Trimming took 3 bases from V and 2 from J, leaving 10 bases between them. The length of the CDR3 is 15 residues. Here the CDR3 reads CASSFYHTNTGELFF. DNA for the CDR3: TGTGCCAGCAGCTTTTATCACACCAACACCGGGGAGCTGTTTTTT. The full variable domain, completed using reference TRBV7-9 and TRBJ2-2, is DTGVSQNPRHKITKRGQNVTFRCDPISEHNRLYWYRQTLGQGPEFLTYFQNEAQLEKSRLLSDRFSAERPKGSFSTLEIQRTEQGDSAMYLCASSFYHTNTGELFFGEGSRLTVL.

The rearrangement joins TRBV24-1 to TRBJ1-1; weak D call: TRBD1 (5 bases). Germline assignment: CDR1 KGHDR and CDR2 SFDVKD. This CDR3 spans 14 amino acids. V was trimmed by 3 bases and J by 6 bases, leaving 13 bases between them. CDR3 DNA: TGTGCCACCAGTGATGCGGTTGACAGATCTGAAGCTTTCTTT. Protein sequence: CATSDAVDRSEAFF.

V is TRBV4-1 and J is TRBJ2-5; TRBD2 matches at 14 bases. The length of the CDR3 is 15 residues. CDR1 MGHRA and CDR2 YSYEKL come from the germline V gene. V gave up 4 bases and J gave up 5 bases; unmatched junction bases: 3. This CDR3 reads CASSRLAGGQETQYF. The CDR3 DNA reads as TGCGCCAGCAGCCGACTAGCGGGAGGGCAGGAGACCCAGTACTTC.

The chain uses TRBV2 and TRBJ2-3; 7 nucleotides agree with TRBD2. The CDR3 is 15 residues long. V lost 7 bases, J lost 2 bases, and 9 bases stayed unmatched. The germline CDR1 and CDR2 sequences are SNHLY and FYNNEI. The CDR3 protein is CASTLSAGNTDTQYF. In DNA form, the CDR3 reads TGTGCCAGCACTCTCTCAGCGGGAAACACAGATACGCAGTATTTT.

This chain joins TRBV7-2 and TRBJ1-2, with D possibly matching TRBD1 (5 bases). V was pared by 0 bases and J by 6 bases, with 8 bases between. CDR3 size: 13 residues. In germline, CDR1 is SGHTA, CDR2 FQGNSA. The CDR3 loop reads CASSLAGVDGYTF. CDR3 nucleotide sequence: TGTGCCAGCAGCTTAGCAGGGGTCGATGGCTACACCTTC. Looking up the rest from reference TRBV7-2 and TRBJ1-2 gives the full variable domain: GAGVSQSPSNKVTEKGKDVELRCDPISGHTALYWYRQSLGQGLEFLIYFQGNSAPDKSGLPSDRFSAERTGGSVSTLTIQRTQQEDSAVYLCASSLAGVDGYTFGSGTRLTVV.

The chain employs TRBV19 and TRBJ1-3; TRBD1 might be the D (6 bases). The CDR3 consists of 15 residues. From germline, CDR1 is LNHDA and CDR2 SQIVND (reference sequence). Trimming took 7 bases from V and 0 from J, leaving 13 bases between them. The CDR3: CASTGDKYSGNTIYF. The CDR3 coding sequence is TGTGCCAGTACCGGGGACAAGTACTCTGGAAACACCATATATTTT.

The rearrangement joins TRBV10-3 to TRBJ2-3, with no clear D. The CDR3 is made up of 12 amino acids. Germline V gene lookup returns CDR1 ENHRY and CDR2 SYGVKD. Trimming took off 5 bases at V and 2 bases at J, with 5 bases between the two ends. The CDR3 sequence is CAISPFTDTQYF. The CDR3 DNA reads as TGTGCCATCAGTCCTTTCACAGATACGCAGTATTTT.

V and J are TRBV25-1 and TRBJ1-1; a possible D gene is TRBD1 (5 bases). Trimming took off 1 base at V and 9 bases at J, with 15 bases between the two ends. Germline V CDR1 and CDR2: MGHDK, SYGVNS. The CDR3 has 14 residues. CDR3 loop: CASSESGVKGQAFF. The CDR3 bases are TGTGCCAGCAGTGAATCGGGAGTAAAGGGGCAAGCTTTCTTT.

The chain recombines TRBV28 with TRBJ1-2; TRBD1 aligns across 7 bases. The CDR3 loop spans 15 amino acids. CDR1 and CDR2 (germline): MDHEN, SYDVKM. The V gene end was trimmed by 5 bases and the J gene end by 6 bases; junction bases not matched to a gene: 12. CDR3 sequence: CASSPRGQGVNGYTF. CDR3 nucleotide sequence: TGTGCCAGCAGTCCTCGAGGGCAGGGGGTGAATGGCTACACCTTC.

The chain uses TRBV5-1 and TRBJ1-4; 10 bases are shared with TRBD1. Trimming took 4 bases from V and 6 from J; bases not matched to a gene: 6. Germline V gene data show CDR1 as SGHRS and CDR2 as YFSETQ. The CDR3 runs to 15 residues. As DNA, the CDR3 is TGCGCCAGCAGCCTAGGGACAGGGGTTGATGAAAAACTGTTTTTT. Translating gives CASSLGTGVDEKLFF.

This clone was detected only a few times. Other DNA sequences of this sample code for an identical CDR3. The chain joins TRBV7-9 to TRBJ2-5; 7 nucleotides agree with TRBD2. The germline CDR1 and CDR2 sequences are SEHNR and FQNEAQ (reference sequence). The V gene end was trimmed by 1 base and the J gene end by 2 bases; junction bases not matched to a gene: 1. The CDR3 is 14 amino acids. CDR3 sequence reads: CASSLGGGQETQYF. Written as DNA, the CDR3 is TGTGCCAGCAGCTTAGGGGGAGGGCAAGAGACCCAGTACTTC. Full variable domain (rest looked up from reference TRBV7-9 and TRBJ2-5): DTGVSQNPRHKITKRGQNVTFRCDPISEHNRLYWYRQTLGQGPEFLTYFQNEAQLEKSRLLSDRFSAERPKGSFSTLEIQRTEQGDSAMYLCASSLGGGQETQYFGPGTRLLVL.

CDR3 amino acids: CASSISRISYEQYF. The CDR3 bases are TGTGCCAGTAGTATATCGAGGATCTCCTACGAGCAGTACTTC. V gene TRBV19 combines with J gene TRBJ2-7; D unclear. V lost 2 bases and J lost 0, with 8 bases in between. The CDR3 extends over 14 amino acids. Per the germline V gene, CDR1 is LNHDA and CDR2 is SQIVND (reference sequence).